This T cell receptor (beta chain) emerged from a study of blood T cell repertoires in COVID-19. Looking at the study overall: The United States, Italy and Spain supplied acute and convalescent COVID-19 samples.

The study assigned cohorts using participant-reported clinical history. Either two negative PCRs, clearance, or symptom resolution qualified Cohort 3 donors as recovered. The CDR3 contains 16 residues. J was trimmed by 6 bases and V by 1 base; bases with no gene match: 9. CDR1 is SGHRS and CDR2 is YFSETQ in the germline V gene. How the authors handled the data: Estimated nucleated cell counts came from reference gene primer amplification. Assay used: immunoSEQ multiplex PCR; TCRdb lists only in-frame clones, some missing. Clonal size and the V and J genes are those of that table, whereas D and trimming came from the DNA. The sample includes roughly 180,000 clones, around 80% seen only once; the top ten take under 15%.

The chain joins TRBV5-1 to TRBJ2-3; TRBD2 matches at 9 bases. Sequencing used PBMCs or T cells enriched from blood (not recorded which). The sequence derives from an older woman who had recovered from COVID-19. The CDR3 reads CASSLNLAGSDDTQYF. As DNA, the CDR3 is TGCGCCAGCAGCTTGAATCTAGCGGGGTCTGATGATACGCAGTATTTT.